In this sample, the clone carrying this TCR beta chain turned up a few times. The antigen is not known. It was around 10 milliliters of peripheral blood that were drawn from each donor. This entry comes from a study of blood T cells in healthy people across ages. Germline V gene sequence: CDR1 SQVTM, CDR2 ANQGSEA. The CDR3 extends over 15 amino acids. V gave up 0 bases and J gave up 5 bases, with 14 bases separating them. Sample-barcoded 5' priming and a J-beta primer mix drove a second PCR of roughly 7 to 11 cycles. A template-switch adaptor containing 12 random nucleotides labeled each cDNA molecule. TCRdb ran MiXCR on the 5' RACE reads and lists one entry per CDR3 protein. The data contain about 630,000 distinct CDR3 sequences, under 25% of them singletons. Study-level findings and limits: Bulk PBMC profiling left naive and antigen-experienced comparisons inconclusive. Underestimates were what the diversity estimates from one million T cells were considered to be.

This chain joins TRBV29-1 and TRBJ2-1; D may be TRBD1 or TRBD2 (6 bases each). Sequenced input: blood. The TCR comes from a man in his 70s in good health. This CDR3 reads CSVEENREVNNEQFF. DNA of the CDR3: TGCAGCGTTGAAGAAAACAGGGAGGTGAACAATGAGCAGTTCTTC.